These T cell receptor beta chains were read from a single sample in a study of shared clonotypes between healthy human individuals. Sequencing was performed with immunoSEQ multiplex PCR; in TCRdb, only in-frame clones are kept and a portion is missing. The data contain approximately 1,000,000 clones, around three quarters of them singletons. Sequencing used memory CD4+ T cells from PBMCs. Receptor source: a man between 18 and 29 years old in good health. Some clones in this sample may be carry-over from other donors' samples. Each CDR3 is given with its conserved first and last residue. Fields, in order: V gene, D gene, clone size, J gene, CDR3 protein, CDR3 DNA. A D gene is named only where the DNA matches it firmly. The listing skips clone size in some rows; elsewhere it reads once, few, many or a size class.

V: TRBV5-1; D: NA; size: NA; J: TRBJ1-1; CDR3: CASKGGSFDTEAFF; DNA: TGCGCCAGCAAGGGCGGGAGTTTTGACACTGAAGCTTTCTTT
V: TRBV4-1; D: NA; size: NA; J: TRBJ1-1; CDR3: CASSQENMNTEAFF; DNA: TGCGCCAGCAGCCAGGAGAACATGAACACTGAAGCTTTCTTT
V: TRBV6-5; D: NA; size: medium-sized; J: TRBJ1-2; CDR3: CASRLPGTRGYTF; DNA: TGTGCCAGCAGGCTCCCGGGGACTCGGGGCTACACCTTC
V: TRBV6-5; D: NA; size: NA; J: TRBJ2-7; CDR3: CASSYSQGTYEQYF; DNA: TGTGCCAGCAGTTACTCGCAGGGGACTTACGAGCAGTACTTC
V: TRBV27; D: NA; size: NA; J: TRBJ2-7; CDR3: CASSYYEQYF; DNA: TGTGCCAGCAGTTACTACGAGCAGTACTTC
V: TRBV7-3; D: NA; size: NA; J: TRBJ2-2; CDR3: CASSPQSNTGELFF; DNA: TGTGCCAGCAGCCCCCAATCGAACACCGGGGAGCTGTTTTTT
V: TRBV11-2; D: TRBD2; size: NA; J: TRBJ2-1; CDR3: CASSLAKASGYNEQFF; DNA: TGTGCCAGCAGCTTAGCAAAGGCTAGCGGGTACAATGAGCAGTTCTTC
V: TRBV29-1; D: TRBD1; size: NA; J: TRBJ2-3; CDR3: CSVVPGGITDTQYF; DNA: TGCAGCGTTGTTCCAGGGGGAATCACAGATACGCAGTATTTT
V: TRBV7-8; D: NA; size: NA; J: TRBJ2-7; CDR3: CASIGYGDSYEQYF; DNA: TGTGCCAGCATTGGGTACGGGGACTCCTACGAGCAGTACTTC
V: TRBV19; D: TRBD1; size: NA; J: TRBJ2-1; CDR3: CASSRDRATYNEQFF; DNA: TGTGCCAGTAGTCGGGACAGGGCAACCTACAATGAGCAGTTCTTC
V: TRBV30; D: NA; size: NA; J: TRBJ1-1; CDR3: CAWSLPLVLNTEAFF; DNA: TGTGCCTGGAGCTTACCTTTGGTACTTAACACTGAAGCTTTCTTT
V: TRBV6-6; D: NA; size: NA; J: TRBJ1-2; CDR3: CASGVGAGGYTF; DNA: TGTGCCAGCGGCGTGGGAGCGGGAGGCTACACCTTC
V: TRBV27; D: TRBD1; size: NA; J: TRBJ2-7; CDR3: CASSRGQGSTYEQYF; DNA: TGTGCCAGCAGCCGCGGACAGGGGTCAACCTACGAGCAGTACTTC
V: TRBV7-9; D: NA; size: few; J: TRBJ1-5; CDR3: CASSSDRYSMTQHF; DNA: TGTGCCAGCAGCTCCGACAGGTACAGTATGACCCAGCATTTT
V: TRBV29-1; D: TRBD2; size: NA; J: TRBJ2-3; CDR3: CSVVGASGRAPSSTDTQYF; DNA: TGCAGCGTTGTCGGGGCTAGCGGGAGGGCCCCTTCTAGCACAGATACGCAGTATTTT
V: TRBV2; D: NA; size: NA; J: TRBJ1-5; CDR3: CASSERARGNQPQHF; DNA: TGTGCCAGCAGTGAACGGGCCAGAGGCAATCAGCCCCAGCATTTT
V: TRBV7-9; D: TRBD1; size: many; J: TRBJ1-1; CDR3: CASSFSGTGPNTEAFF; DNA: TGTGCCAGCAGCTTCTCCGGGACAGGGCCGAACACTGAAGCTTTCTTT
V: TRBV5-1; D: NA; size: NA; J: TRBJ2-2; CDR3: CASSFSGNTGELFF; DNA: TGCGCCAGCAGCTTCTCGGGCAACACCGGGGAGCTGTTTTTT
V: TRBV2; D: NA; size: NA; J: TRBJ1-5; CDR3: CASSPQGINQPQHF; DNA: TGTGCCAGCAGTCCCCAGGGGATAAATCAGCCCCAGCATTTT
V: TRBV7-9; D: TRBD1; size: NA; J: TRBJ2-7; CDR3: CASSQYGDRPMEEQYF; DNA: TGTGCCAGCAGCCAGTACGGGGACAGGCCCATGGAGGAGCAGTACTTC
V: TRBV7-9; D: TRBD1; size: once; J: TRBJ1-2; CDR3: CASSLEGALPYTF; DNA: TGTGCCAGCAGCTTGGAGGGGGCCCTCCCTTACACCTTC
V: TRBV28; D: TRBD1; size: once; J: TRBJ1-4; CDR3: CASTDRVSFNEKLFF; DNA: TGTGCCAGCACTGACAGGGTATCGTTTAATGAAAAACTGTTTTTT
V: TRBV5-1; D: NA; size: NA; J: TRBJ1-4; CDR3: CASSPGSVATNEKLFF; DNA: TGCGCCAGCAGCCCCGGCTCGGTTGCAACTAATGAAAAACTGTTTTTT
V: TRBV6-5; D: TRBD1; size: NA; J: TRBJ1-1; CDR3: CASSVPGQGTAFF; DNA: TGTGCCAGCAGCGTCCCGGGACAGGGGACAGCTTTCTTT
V: TRBV30; D: NA; size: few; J: TRBJ1-5; CDR3: CAWRRTDNQPQHF; DNA: TGTGCCTGGAGAAGAACAGACAATCAGCCCCAGCATTTT
V: TRBV5-1; D: NA; size: many; J: TRBJ1-4; CDR3: CASSLQLNEKLFF; DNA: TGCGCCAGCAGCTTGCAGCTAAATGAAAAACTGTTTTTT
V: TRBV6-6; D: NA; size: NA; J: TRBJ2-7; CDR3: CASSYSGHSYEQYF; DNA: TGTGCCAGCAGTTACTCCGGTCATAGTTACGAGCAGTACTTC
V: TRBV6-5; D: TRBD1; size: NA; J: TRBJ2-7; CDR3: CASSSPGQGRDNEQYF; DNA: TGTGCCAGCAGTTCTCCGGGACAGGGTAGAGACAACGAGCAGTACTTC
V: TRBV30; D: NA; size: NA; J: TRBJ1-1; CDR3: CAWSFSVQGEAFF; DNA: TGTGCCTGGAGTTTTTCAGTCCAGGGTGAAGCTTTCTTT
V: TRBV5-8; D: TRBD1; size: NA; J: TRBJ1-1; CDR3: CASSPRDRGLGTEAFF; DNA: TGTGCCAGCAGCCCGCGAGACAGGGGACTCGGGACTGAAGCTTTCTTT
V: TRBV5-5; D: NA; size: NA; J: TRBJ1-3; CDR3: CASSFASFSGNTIYF; DNA: TGTGCCAGCAGTTTTGCCAGTTTCTCTGGAAACACCATATATTTT
V: TRBV5-1; D: NA; size: NA; J: TRBJ2-1; CDR3: CASSPADSYNEQFF; DNA: TGCGCCAGCAGCCCAGCGGACAGTTACAATGAGCAGTTCTTC
V: TRBV25-1; D: TRBD1; size: NA; J: TRBJ2-1; CDR3: CASSARQGVNEQFF; DNA: TGTGCCAGCAGTGCACGTCAGGGGGTAAATGAGCAGTTCTTC
V: TRBV4-3; D: TRBD2; size: NA; J: TRBJ2-5; CDR3: CASSHSGTNQETQYF; DNA: TGCGCCAGCAGCCACTCCGGGACTAATCAAGAGACCCAGTACTTC
V: TRBV11-2; D: TRBD1; size: NA; J: TRBJ1-1; CDR3: CASSLGDRGAEAFF; DNA: TGTGCCAGCAGCTTAGGGGACAGGGGAGCTGAAGCTTTCTTT
V: TRBV6-4; D: NA; size: NA; J: TRBJ2-2; CDR3: CASSVAGNANTGELFF; DNA: TGTGCCAGCAGTGTGGCGGGGAACGCGAACACCGGGGAGCTGTTTTTT
V: TRBV7-2; D: TRBD2; size: NA; J: TRBJ2-1; CDR3: CASTKGGGRVSNEQFF; DNA: TGTGCCAGCACTAAAGGGGGCGGGAGGGTTTCTAATGAGCAGTTCTTC
V: TRBV4-2; D: TRBD2; size: NA; J: TRBJ2-5; CDR3: CASSRTSGKETQYF; DNA: TGTGCCAGCAGCCGCACTAGCGGGAAGGAGACCCAGTACTTC
V: TRBV5-6; D: TRBD1; size: NA; J: TRBJ1-2; CDR3: CASSLDRPSSYGYTF; DNA: TGTGCCAGCAGCCTGGACAGGCCCAGCTCCTATGGCTACACCTTC
V: TRBV11-2; D: TRBD2; size: once; J: TRBJ2-2; CDR3: CASSLGPSGRTGELFF; DNA: TGTGCCAGCAGCTTAGGTCCTAGCGGGAGGACCGGGGAGCTGTTTTTT
V: TRBV6-6; D: NA; size: NA; J: TRBJ2-2; CDR3: CASGSPQPNTGELFF; DNA: TGTGCCAGCGGCTCCCCACAGCCGAACACCGGGGAGCTGTTTTTT
V: TRBV7-2; D: TRBD2; size: NA; J: TRBJ2-3; CDR3: CASSWGLATDTQYF; DNA: TGTGCCAGCAGCTGGGGACTAGCGACAGATACGCAGTATTTT